A single sample gave rise to the 22 T cell receptor beta chains below, sequenced in a study of patients and donors after allogeneic stem cell transplantation. TCRdb reprocessed the RT-PCR reads with MiXCR, giving one entry per CDR3 protein. Among hundreds of thousands of distinct CDR3 sequences, about a sixth were seen once, and the ten largest hold around 7.9%. Material for sequencing was blood, either unsorted or a sorted T cell fraction (not recorded which). These receptors all come from a human donor who was either an allogeneic HSCT recipient or a stem cell or donor lymphocyte infusion donor (not recorded which). It is not recorded whose cells these are; they may come from a transplant donor.

A few counts support this clonotype. The V call is TRBV2, the J call TRBJ1-4, with 8 positions matching TRBD1. Unmatched junction bases numbered 6, after V lost 4 bases and J lost 5 bases. The CDR3 runs 15 residues. Germline CDR1 reads SNHLY; CDR2 reads FYNNEI. CDR3 DNA sequence: TGTGCCAGCAGTGGCTTGACAGGGGTGAATGAAAAACTGTTTTTT. Translated, it gives CASSGLTGVNEKLFF.

The V gene is TRBV6-2 or TRBV6-3, the J gene TRBJ1-6; 8 nucleotides match TRBD1. The J segment lost 7 bases and the V segment lost 3 bases, leaving 14 bases of the junction unmatched. CDR1 MNHEY and CDR2 SVGEGT come from the germline V gene. This CDR3 is 18 amino acids long. The CDR3 is CASSYTGTGLLINSPLHF. The CDR3 DNA is TGTGCCAGCAGTTATACGGGGACAGGTCTTTTGATCAATTCACCCCTCCACTTT.

This clonotype showed up many times. The chain couples TRBV28 to TRBJ2-3; D tentatively reads TRBD1 or TRBD2 (5 bases each). The V end lost 5 bases, the J end lost 4 bases, and 16 bases lay between the germline ends. The CDR3 has 15 amino acids. Germline assignment: CDR1 MDHEN and CDR2 SYDVKM. The CDR3 DNA reads TGTGCCAGCAGTGTCCAGATGGGACGAGCAGATACGCAGTATTTT. It specifies CASSVQMGRADTQYF.

The rearrangement links TRBV4-3 to TRBJ2-3, with 7 bases lining up with TRBD2. Germline values: CDR1 LGHNA, CDR2 YSLEER. Trimming took 4 bases from V and 6 from J; bases not matched to a gene: 16. The CDR3 runs 17 residues. The CDR3 region is CASSPGTKSGLSDTQYF. CDR3 coding DNA: TGCGCCAGCAGCCCTGGGACTAAGTCTGGGCTTTCCGATACGCAGTATTTT.

In this sample, this clonotype turned up a few times. It is unclear where the CDR3 begins or ends on the DNA, so no DNA is shown, and the CDR3 is as TCRdb lists it. The V call is TRBV7-9, the J call TRBJ1-4; TRBD1, as called in the table, went unchecked against the DNA. Germline V gene lookup returns CDR1 SEHNR and CDR2 FQNEAQ (reference sequence). The CDR3 has 15 residues if both end residues are counted. The CDR3 protein is CASSLTGVSEKLFFF.

The rearrangement joins TRBV6-2 or TRBV6-3 to TRBJ2-5, with 8 bases fitting TRBD1. CDR3 length: 14 residues. Trimming took 6 bases from V and 5 from J; bases not matched to a gene: 8. Germline-derived CDR1 and CDR2 are MNHEY and SVGEGT. The CDR3 region is CASSLDRVRETQYF. Here the CDR3 DNA reads TGTGCCAGCAGCCTGGACAGGGTTAGGGAGACCCAGTACTTC.

This chain links TRBV2 with TRBJ2-1; the D is unclear. V gave up 6 bases and J gave up 9 bases, with 15 bases separating them. CDR1 is SNHLY, CDR2 FYNNEI, per germline. This CDR3 is built from 13 residues. CDR3 in amino acids: CASRSHKGSEQFF. The CDR3 region has the DNA TGTGCCAGCAGGTCCCATAAGGGTAGTGAGCAGTTCTTC.

This clonotype was counted only a few times. The chain couples TRBV27 to TRBJ1-1; 9 nucleotides align to TRBD1. After removal of 3 bases from V and 0 bases from J, the junction contained 8 bases not matched to a gene. The CDR3 length is 17 residues. Germline V CDR1 and CDR2: MNHEY, SMNVEV (reference sequence). CDR3 loop: CASSLQGQGPLNTEAFF. The CDR3 DNA is TGTGCCAGCAGTTTGCAAGGACAGGGGCCCTTGAACACTGAAGCTTTCTTT.

This clonotype was counted a few times. The rearrangement links TRBV12-3 or TRBV12-4 to TRBJ1-4; D is possibly TRBD1 (5 bases). Trimming left V 3 bases short and J 3 bases short, with 14 bases between. The CDR3 sequence is 16 residues long. The CDR3 DNA reads TGTGCCAGCAGTTTTGGGGGGGGGAAAGCTAATGAAAAACTGTTTTTT. Protein: CASSFGGGKANEKLFF.

In its sample, this clonotype was seen many times. The chain joins TRBV6-1 to TRBJ2-3; D call uncertain. Looked up from germline, CDR1 is MNHNS and CDR2 is SASEGT. The germline V and J ends were trimmed by 6 bases and 3 bases, with 1 base remaining between them. CDR3 length: 10 amino acids. CDR3 DNA sequence: TGTGCCAGCAGGACAGATACGCAGTATTTT. It encodes CASRTDTQYF.

The gene calls are TRBV24-1 and TRBJ1-4; weak D call: TRBD1 (5 bases). V lost 4 bases, J lost 7 bases, and 21 bases lay in between. CDR1 and CDR2 (germline): KGHDR, SFDVKD. The CDR3 runs 17 residues. In DNA form, the CDR3 reads TGTGCCACCAGTGAACCATCTTCCAGAGGGACTCGTGAAAAACTGTTTTTT. As protein: CATSEPSSRGTREKLFF.

Only a few counts were recorded for this clonotype. The rearrangement links TRBV29-1 to TRBJ2-7, with a possible D match to TRBD2 (6 bases). The length of the CDR3 is 12 residues. Germline V gene sequence: CDR1 SQVTM, CDR2 ANQGSEA. The germline V and J ends were trimmed by 6 bases and 2 bases, with 11 bases remaining between them. CDR3 bases: TGCAGCGTGGATAGCGGCGCCTACGAGCAGTACTTC. This codes for CSVDSGAYEQYF.

The chain couples TRBV6-1 to TRBJ2-2, with D perhaps matching TRBD2 (5 bases). V was pared by 7 bases and J by 5 bases, with 14 bases between. The CDR3 consists of 14 residues. The germline gives CDR1 MNHNS, CDR2 SASEGT. In DNA form, the CDR3 reads TGTGCCAGCACCAACGGGATGGGAACCGGGGAGCTGTTTTTT. Protein: CASTNGMGTGELFF.

This chain connects TRBV6-1 to TRBJ2-1; TRBD1 matches 9 bases. V gave up 5 bases and J gave up 7 bases; unmatched junction bases: 12. The CDR3 is 16 amino acids. Germline values: CDR1 MNHNS, CDR2 SASEGT. In nucleotides, the CDR3 is TGTGCCAGCAGTACGAGGCCACAGGGGGCAAGTAATGAGCAGTTCTTC. Amino acids: CASSTRPQGASNEQFF.

This clonotype was seen a handful of times. The J gene is TRBJ2-2, the V gene TRBV12-3 or TRBV12-4, with TRBD1 matching over 9 bases. Losses at the gene ends were 4 bases for V and 7 bases for J; bases not matched to a gene: 10. The length of the CDR3 is 16 residues. The CDR3 protein is CASSWYRGQRIGELFF. For the CDR3, the DNA is TGTGCCAGCAGTTGGTACAGGGGGCAAAGGATCGGGGAGCTGTTTTTT.

The V gene is TRBV7-9, the J gene TRBJ2-5, with 7 bases that match TRBD2. Trimming took 0 bases from V and 2 from J; bases not matched to a gene: 9. Germline CDR1 and CDR2: SEHNR and FQNEAQ (reference sequence). The CDR3 is 17 amino acids. CDR3 coding DNA: TGTGCCAGCAGCTTAGCCTTGCCTAGCGGATATCAAGAGACCCAGTACTTC. Its protein product is CASSLALPSGYQETQYF.

This clonotype was counted only a few times. The chain joins TRBV11-2 to TRBJ2-3; TRBD2 aligns across 7 bases. Trimming cost V 0 bases and J 0 bases; bases outside gene matches: 3. Per germline, CDR1 SGHAT and CDR2 FQNNGV. The CDR3 consists of 16 residues. The CDR3 spells CASSLDGTTSTDTQYF. CDR3 coding DNA: TGTGCCAGCAGCTTAGATGGGACTACTAGCACAGATACGCAGTATTTT.

This clonotype showed up just a few times. The rearrangement joins TRBV24-1 to TRBJ2-1, with 7 bases that match TRBD2. J gave up 6 bases and V 0 bases, and 7 bases lay outside the gene matches. In germline, CDR1 is KGHDR, CDR2 SFDVKD. This CDR3 is 16 amino acids long. CDR3 nucleotides: TGTGCCACCAGTGATTTGAGGACTAGATGGGGCAATGAGCAGTTCTTC. This encodes CATSDLRTRWGNEQFF.

The chain carries TRBV7-9 and TRBJ1-6, with TRBD1 matching over 8 bases. Germline V gene lookup returns CDR1 SEHNR and CDR2 FQNEAQ (reference sequence). The CDR3 consists of 15 residues. J lost 5 bases, V lost 5 bases, and 5 bases had no gene match. The chain's CDR3 is CASSGGTGHNSPLHF. The CDR3 DNA reads as TGTGCCAGCAGCGGGGGGACAGGCCATAATTCACCCCTCCACTTT.

This clonotype was observed a handful of times. V gene TRBV10-3 combines with J gene TRBJ2-5; TRBD2 agrees at 8 bases. The CDR3 is 15 amino acids. V lost 2 bases, J lost 7 bases, and 9 bases stayed unmatched. Per the germline V gene, CDR1 is ENHRY and CDR2 is SYGVKD. The CDR3 spells CAISEPREGPGTQYF. Written as DNA, the CDR3 is TGTGCCATCAGTGAGCCCCGGGAGGGGCCCGGGACCCAGTACTTC.

V gene TRBV28 combines with J gene TRBJ2-3; 12 bases are a match to TRBD2. V shed 5 bases and J 6 bases; nucleotides not matched to a gene: 3. This CDR3 spans 14 amino acids. CDR1 is MDHEN, CDR2 SYDVKM, per germline. The CDR3 region is CASSPSGRVDTQYF. The DNA for the CDR3 is TGTGCCAGCAGTCCTAGCGGGAGGGTGGATACGCAGTATTTT.

V and J are TRBV5-1 and TRBJ1-1; D may be TRBD1 (5 bases). Germline values: CDR1 SGHRS, CDR2 YFSETQ. CDR3 length: 13 residues. V shed 7 bases and J shed 1 base, with 11 bases lying between them. Here the CDR3 reads CASGGGTNTEAFF. CDR3 sequence (DNA): TGCGCCAGCGGGGGGGGGACGAACACTGAAGCTTTCTTT.